These T cell receptor beta chains were read from a single sample in a study of monozygotic twins with inflammatory bowel disease. TCRdb re-called the 5' RACE reads and catalogs CDR3 proteins one per entry, DNA excluded. The sample has about 300,000 distinct CDR3 sequences, and its top ten clones hold roughly 5.2%. The sample was blood. The receptor set was obtained from a human donor with ulcerative colitis or Crohn's disease, or a healthy co-twin of an affected twin (not recorded which). CDR3s include the opening cysteine and the closing phenylalanine or tryptophan.

V	J	CDR3
TRBV20-1	TRBJ1-2	CSADTGTRTNYGYTF
TRBV7-2	TRBJ2-5	CASSFSGSETQYF
TRBV7-9	TRBJ1-4	CASSTRTGHATNEKLFF
TRBV6-2/TRBV6-3	TRBJ2-7	CASSGRASYEQYF
TRBV10-3	TRBJ2-7	CAISESSRPYEQYF
TRBV7-8	TRBJ1-2	CASSPKSPIQVYGYTF
TRBV20-1	TRBJ1-5	CSAGSLAAFQPQHF
TRBV5-1	TRBJ2-1	CASSTDYNEQFF
TRBV12-3/TRBV12-4	TRBJ1-4	CASRKSGFLNEKLFF
TRBV27	TRBJ1-5	CASSPAQTNNQPQHF
TRBV4-2	TRBJ1-2	CATEEDRGFGYTF